Presented here are 30 T cell receptor beta chains from one specimen sequenced in a study of blood T cell repertoires in COVID-19. The method was immunoSEQ multiplex PCR; TCRdb's version includes in-frame clones alone and lacks a portion of them. The sample lists around 260,000 clones; around 84% were seen once. Material for sequencing was PBMCs or T cells enriched from blood (not recorded which). These receptors originate from a man younger than 45 with acute COVID-19.

This clone has just one count. This chain links TRBV28 with TRBJ1-3; D call uncertain. The V end lost 3 bases, the J end lost 0 bases, and 9 bases lay between the germline ends. The CDR3 totals 15 residues. CDR1 is MDHEN and CDR2 is SYDVKM in the germline V gene. The CDR3 here is CASSFGGYSGNTIYF. For the CDR3, the DNA is TGTGCCAGCAGTTTCGGCGGATACTCTGGAAACACCATATATTTT.

The V gene is TRBV19, the J gene TRBJ1-1; 9 bases map to TRBD1. The CDR3 length is 13 residues. The junction had 9 bases not matched to a gene; V was cut back by 8 bases and J by 8 bases. The V gene's germline CDR1 is LNHDA and CDR2 SQIVND (reference sequence). DNA of the CDR3: TGTGCCAGTTCTACCGGGGACAGGGCAGAAGCTTTCTTT. Its translation is CASSTGDRAEAFF.

This chain joins TRBV24-1 and TRBJ2-5, with D possibly matching TRBD2 (6 bases). The CDR3 has 12 residues. V shed 10 bases and J shed 4 bases, with 12 bases lying between them. Germline V CDR1 and CDR2: KGHDR, SFDVKD. The CDR3: CATDGGGETQYF. DNA of the CDR3: TGTGCCACGGATGGGGGAGGAGAGACCCAGTACTTC.

The V call is TRBV3-1 (or the pseudogene TRBV3-2), the J call TRBJ1-2; D gene uncertain. There are 15 residues in the CDR3. CDR1 and CDR2 (germline): LGHDT, YNNKEL (reference sequence). Trimming left V 1 base short and J 7 bases short, with 16 bases between. Here the CDR3 reads CASSQVSPREGGYTF. The CDR3 bases are TGTGCCAGCAGCCAAGTCTCCCCTAGGGAGGGTGGCTACACCTTC.

The chain is built from TRBV2 and TRBJ2-1, with 9 positions matching TRBD1. Germline-derived CDR1 and CDR2 are SNHLY and FYNNEI. The CDR3 length is 15 residues. J was trimmed by 7 bases and V by 8 bases; bases with no gene match: 12. Here the CDR3 DNA reads TGTGCCAGCCCTAAAGGGACAGGGTATTCGAATGAGCAGTTCTTC. Translation gives CASPKGTGYSNEQFF.

This chain connects TRBV18 to TRBJ1-6, with 9 bases fitting TRBD1. Germline values: CDR1 KGHSH, CDR2 LQKENI. Trimming removed 3 bases from V and 7 bases from J; junction bases left unmatched: 4. The length of the CDR3 is 15 residues. Here the CDR3 DNA reads TGTGCCAGCTCACCGGACAGGGGAGGGAATTCACCCCTCCACTTT. Translation: CASSPDRGGNSPLHF.

This clone was counted a few times. This chain joins TRBV28 and TRBJ2-2; a weak D match, TRBD2 (6 bases). Germline V gene sequence: CDR1 MDHEN, CDR2 SYDVKM. There are 16 residues in the CDR3. Trimming pared 5 bases from V and 1 base from J, leaving 14 bases between. The CDR3 loop is CASSLKRRVNTGELFF. The CDR3 DNA follows: TGTGCCAGCAGTCTAAAGCGGAGGGTGAACACCGGGGAGCTGTTTTTT.

Comments on this clone: At one of its ends the junction is not consistent with the germline gene, which may arise from a read error. The rearrangement uses TRBV5-1 and TRBJ2-1; possible D gene TRBD1, 6 bases. The CDR3 is 14 residues long. CDR1 and CDR2 (germline): SGHRS, YFSETQ. The chain's CDR3 is CATSRGGSANEQFF. CDR3 in DNA: TGTGCCACGAGCAGAGGGGGATCAGCCAATGAGCAGTTCTTC.

The sample holds one count of this clone. The chain recombines TRBV24-1 with TRBJ1-2; D gene unclear. This CDR3 is 16 amino acids long. Trimming removed 3 bases at V and 3 bases at J, with 16 bases between. Germline CDR1 KGHDR, CDR2 SFDVKD. Here the CDR3 reads CATSDPAGGDDYGYTF. The CDR3 nucleotides are TGTGCCACCAGTGATCCTGCCGGAGGAGATGACTATGGCTACACCTTC.

J is TRBJ2-2 and V is TRBV24-1; D call uncertain. V was trimmed by 6 bases and J by 5 bases, leaving 18 bases between them. Germline CDR1 KGHDR, CDR2 SFDVKD. This CDR3 is 16 amino acids long. The CDR3 spells CATSSPTTRLTGELFF. DNA for the CDR3: TGTGCCACCAGTTCACCTACCACGAGGTTGACCGGGGAGCTGTTTTTT.

This clone was seen just once. The rearrangement joins TRBV5-8 to TRBJ1-2; D possibly corresponds to TRBD1 (5 bases). V shed 6 bases and J shed 2 bases, with 8 bases lying between them. The CDR3 runs 12 residues. Germline V gives CDR1 SGHTS, CDR2 YDEGEE. Written as DNA, the CDR3 is TGTGCCAGCAACAGACAGAACTATGGCTACACCTTC. It encodes CASNRQNYGYTF.

The rearrangement joins TRBV11-2 to TRBJ2-7, with TRBD2 matching over 7 bases. The germline V gene has CDR1 SGHAT and CDR2 FQNNGV. This CDR3 has 14 residues. Unmatched junction bases numbered 6, after V lost 1 base and J lost 6 bases. Here the CDR3 reads CASSLGGGSLEQYV. CDR3 DNA: TGTGCCAGCAGCTTAGGCGGGGGATCACTCGAGCAGTACGTC.

The rearrangement links TRBV15 to TRBJ2-3; no clear D. V was shortened by 1 base and J by 7 bases, with 15 bases between the two germline ends. The germline gives CDR1 LNHNV, CDR2 YYDKDF (reference sequence). The CDR3 runs 15 residues. CDR3 protein: CATSRGGDGKNTQYF. In DNA, the CDR3 is TGTGCCACCAGCAGAGGTGGAGACGGCAAAAATACGCAGTATTTT.

This clone was detected once. The rearrangement uses TRBV7-8 and TRBJ2-7, with D tentatively TRBD1 (5 bases). Looked up from germline, CDR1 is SGHVS and CDR2 is FQNEAQ. CDR3 size: 12 residues. V was pared by 4 bases and J by 6 bases, with 10 bases between. CDR3: CASSSGIREQYV. The CDR3 region has the DNA TGTGCCAGCAGCTCAGGGATTCGCGAGCAGTACGTC.

The chain employs TRBV11-2 and TRBJ1-6, with a possible D match to TRBD1 (5 bases). The CDR3 is made up of 15 amino acids. Germline V gene sequence: CDR1 SGHAT, CDR2 FQNNGV. Deletions cut 7 bases from V and 4 bases from J, with 14 bases between. For the CDR3, the DNA is TGTGCCAGCAACCAGGGTGGGGGGTATAATTCACCCCTCCACTTT. Its protein is CASNQGGGYNSPLHF.

This clone was detected only a few times. V is TRBV13 and J is TRBJ2-7; maybe TRBD1 (7 bases). Germline-derived CDR1 and CDR2 are PRHDT and FYEKMQ (reference sequence). The V end was cut by 0 bases, the J end by 2 bases, with 11 bases between. This CDR3 is 15 amino acids long. As DNA, the CDR3 is TGTGCCAGCAGCTTAGGTCCAGGGGGGACCTACGAGCAGTACGTC. Protein: CASSLGPGGTYEQYV.

This clone appeared a few times. The rearrangement uses TRBV6-1 and TRBJ2-1; D possibly corresponds to TRBD2 (5 bases). Germline CDR1 and CDR2: MNHNS and SASEGT. The CDR3 contains 15 residues. V was trimmed by 1 base and J by 5 bases, leaving 12 bases between them. CDR3 region: CASSEGPGSHNEQFF. The CDR3 nucleotides read TGTGCCAGCAGTGAAGGTCCGGGGTCCCACAATGAGCAGTTCTTC.

The chain carries TRBV10-3 and TRBJ2-5; the match to TRBD2 covers 9 bases. This CDR3 region has 16 residues. Germline values: CDR1 ENHRY, CDR2 SYGVKD. The J segment lost 2 bases and the V segment lost 3 bases, leaving 7 bases of the junction unmatched. The DNA of the CDR3 is TGTGCCATCAGTGAATCAGCGGGGGGTAAACAAGAGACCCAGTACTTC. Its protein is CAISESAGGKQETQYF.

The chain uses TRBV28 and TRBJ1-1, with 8 positions matching TRBD1. Germline CDR1 reads MDHEN; CDR2 reads SYDVKM. The CDR3 has 15 amino acids. V gave up 1 base and J gave up 10 bases; unmatched junction bases: 11. CDR3 sequence: CASSLSRTGTKVAFF. CDR3 DNA sequence: TGTGCCAGCAGTTTATCCCGGACAGGGACCAAAGTAGCTTTCTTT. Complete variable domain (other parts from reference TRBV28 and TRBJ1-1): DVKVTQSSRYLVKRTGEKVFLECVQDMDHENMFWYRQDPGLGLRLIYFSYDVKMKEKGDIPEGYSVSREKKERFSLILESASTNQTSMYLCASSLSRTGTKVAFFGQGTRLTVV.

The rearrangement links TRBV6-2 or TRBV6-3 to TRBJ2-4; 8 bases fit TRBD2. In germline, CDR1 is MNHEY, CDR2 SVGEGT. CDR3 size: 13 residues. The trim removed 5 bases at V and 8 bases at J, leaving 5 bases unmatched. The CDR3 region has the DNA TGTGCCAGCAGTAATAGCGGGGCGTACATTCAGTACTTC. This encodes CASSNSGAYIQYF.

The genes are TRBV6-4 and TRBJ2-3; D not certain. This CDR3 comprises 14 residues. Germline V lookup: CDR1 MRHNA, CDR2 SNTAGT. V dropped 3 bases and J dropped 2 bases, with 9 bases sitting between them. CDR3 DNA sequence: TGTGCCAGCAGTGAAGGAGACCACACAGATACGCAGTATTTT. This gives the protein CASSEGDHTDTQYF.

The gene calls are TRBV5-6 and TRBJ2-7; TRBD2 is a possible D gene (5 bases). This CDR3 region has 13 residues. Germline-derived CDR1 and CDR2 are SGHDT and YYEEEE. Trimming removed 1 base at V and 6 bases at J, with 11 bases between. CDR3 sequence (DNA): TGTGCCAGCAGCTTGTTGAGGGCTGGCGAGCAGTACGTC. It yields the protein CASSLLRAGEQYV.

CDR3 coding DNA: TGTGCCAGCAGCCAGGGGTTAGACCACGGGACAGGGGCTGTGAATGAGCAGTTCTTC. As protein: CASSQGLDHGTGAVNEQFF. V is TRBV3-1 (or the pseudogene TRBV3-2) and J is TRBJ2-1; TRBD1 matches at 10 bases. The CDR3 consists of 19 residues. The V segment lost 3 bases and the J segment 7 bases; nucleotides outside the gene matches: 18. Germline V gives CDR1 LGHDT, CDR2 YNNKEL (reference sequence).

The CDR3 sequence: CASSLVSGNTGELFF. As DNA, the CDR3 is TGCGCCAGCAGCTTGGTCTCAGGGAACACCGGGGAGCTGTTTTTT. The rearrangement links TRBV5-1 to TRBJ2-2; D remains ambiguous. The germline CDR1 and CDR2 sequences are SGHRS and YFSETQ. The CDR3 consists of 15 residues. V gave up 0 bases and J gave up 1 base, with 7 bases separating them. The entire variable domain, with the rest obtained from reference TRBV5-1 and TRBJ2-2, is as follows: KAGVTQTPRYLIKTRGQQVTLSCSPISGHRSVSWYQQTPGQGLQFLFEYFSETQRNKGNFPGRFSGRQFSNSRSEMNVSTLELGDSALYLCASSLVSGNTGELFFGEGSRLTVL.

The chain uses TRBV6-5 and TRBJ1-5; 8 positions agree with TRBD1. CDR3 length equals 16 residues. The V gene end was trimmed by 0 bases and the J gene end by 6 bases; junction bases not matched to a gene: 7. CDR1 and CDR2 from the germline V gene are MNHEY and SVGAGI. This chain's CDR3 is CASSYSRQGRPQPQHF. The CDR3 coding sequence is TGTGCCAGCAGTTACTCGAGACAGGGGCGCCCTCAGCCCCAGCATTTT.

The genes are TRBV5-6 and TRBJ2-1, with a tentative D call TRBD2 (5 bases). Germline V gene lookup returns CDR1 SGHDT and CDR2 YYEEEE. The CDR3 consists of 16 residues. The V and J ends lost 0 bases and 4 bases respectively, with 14 bases between them. The DNA for the CDR3 is TGTGCCAGCAGCTTGGGCGGGCCCTCCTTTTACAATGAGCAGTTCTTC. This translates into CASSLGGPSFYNEQFF.

CDR3 DNA sequence: TGTGCCAGCGGGGGGGGAGTGGAGGTAGAGACCCAGTACTTC. Residues: CASGGGVEVETQYF. V is TRBV7-6 and J is TRBJ2-5; 7 nucleotides align to TRBD2. V lost 8 bases, J lost 4 bases, and 10 bases stayed unmatched. CDR1 is SGHVS and CDR2 is FNYEAQ in the germline V gene. The CDR3 runs 14 residues.

V usage is TRBV18 and J usage is TRBJ2-6; 11 bases match TRBD1. Unmatched junction bases numbered 6, after V lost 3 bases and J lost 11 bases. The CDR3 runs 15 residues. Germline V gives CDR1 KGHSH, CDR2 LQKENI. The CDR3 sequence is CASSPDRGPSDVLTF. The CDR3 bases are TGTGCCAGCTCACCGGACAGGGGGCCATCTGACGTCCTGACTTTC.

The chain is built from TRBV2 and TRBJ1-1; TRBD1 aligns across 7 bases. Looked up from germline, CDR1 is SNHLY and CDR2 is FYNNEI. The CDR3 totals 15 residues. V gave up 5 bases and J gave up 0 bases; unmatched junction bases: 6. The CDR3 DNA follows: TGTGCCAGCAGTTTCCGGGACAGCATGAACACTGAAGCTTTCTTT. Its translation is CASSFRDSMNTEAFF. Full variable domain (missing parts from reference TRBV2 and TRBJ1-1): EPEVTQTPSHQVTQMGQEVILRCVPISNHLYFYWYRQILGQKVEFLVSFYNNEISEKSEIFDDQFSVERPDGSNFTLKIRSTKLEDSAMYFCASSFRDSMNTEAFFGQGTRLTVV.

The rearrangement links TRBV6-5 to TRBJ1-2; tentative D call: TRBD1 (6 bases). Germline V lookup: CDR1 MNHEY, CDR2 SVGAGI. This CDR3 is built from 15 residues. Trimming removed 5 bases at V and 4 bases at J, with 17 bases between. The DNA of the CDR3 is TGTGCCAGCAGTCCTGGCGCGGGGGGCCTCTATGGCTACACCTTC. Translated: CASSPGAGGLYGYTF.